The entry that follows covers one T cell receptor (beta chain) sequence. The length of the CDR3 is 13 residues. Trimming left V 8 bases short and J 2 bases short, with 13 bases between. CDR1 and CDR2 (germline): GTSNPN, SVGIG (reference sequence). These data belong to a study of blood T cell repertoires in COVID-19. Per the authors' pipeline: Amplification with reference gene primers provided the estimates of nucleated cell counts. Produced via immunoSEQ multiplex PCR; TCRdb's table is partial and in-frame only. The D gene and trimming were derived from the DNA, and the V and J assignments and clone size from that table. Of 270,000 or so clones listed, approximately 91% were seen once; the top ten hold 2% to 2.5%.

The sequencing sample was made of PBMCs or T cells enriched from blood (not recorded which). This sequence was found in a middle-aged woman with acute COVID-19. The chain joins TRBV30 to TRBJ2-1, with TRBD2 as a possible D gene (6 bases). The CDR3 bases are TGTGCCCTATGGGACTTCCCCTACAATGAGCAGTTCTTC. Its translation: CALWDFPYNEQFF. Full variable domain (outside the CDR3, taken from reference TRBV30 and TRBJ2-1): SQTIHQWPATLVQPVGSPLSLECTVEGTSNPNLYWYRQAAGRGLQLLFYSVGIGQISSEVPQNLSASRPQDRQFILSSKKLLLSDSGFYLCALWDFPYNEQFFGPGTRLTVL.